This T cell receptor (beta chain) was captured in a study of blood T cell repertoires in COVID-19. Study overall: Samples came from the United States, Italy and Spain, spanning acute and convalescent COVID-19. T cells, B-cell-depleted T cells, or PBMCs supplied cDNA or gDNA.

Data came from immunoSEQ multiplex PCR; TCRdb stores just in-frame clones and leaves some out. The sample holds 200,000 to 250,000 clones, 85% seen once. The CDR3 is made up of 12 amino acids. Trimming left V 6 bases short and J 6 bases short, with 9 bases between. The germline V gene encodes CDR1 MDHEN and CDR2 SYDVKM. Individuals aged roughly 18 to 95 years were recruited from about two dozen US areas. In assigning cohorts, the study relied on participant-reported clinical history. The chain has TRBV28 and TRBJ1-5; no definite D call. The sample comprised PBMCs or T cells enriched from blood (not recorded which). The source of this sequence is a woman between 50 and 59 years old with acute COVID-19. The CDR3 DNA reads as TGTGCCAGCAGACGTGAGGGTCAGCCCCAGCATTTT. Translated, it gives CASRREGQPQHF.